Listed here are 5 T cell receptor beta chains from one sample, sequenced in a study of T cell repertoires in cytomegalovirus infection. Via MiXCR, TCRdb re-called the reads, giving one row per CDR3 protein. The data show about 83,000 distinct CDR3 sequences, 25% to 30% seen once. The antigens these receptors bind are not known. The sequencing here drew on CD8+ T cells from cultured PBMCs, taken from culture after CMV antigen stimulation. The source is a human donor in good health (CMV status not recorded). Some clones in this sample may be carry-over from other donors' samples.

The chain employs TRBV13 and TRBJ2-7; TRBD2 aligns across 12 bases. The CDR3 has 17 residues. Germline V gene lookup returns CDR1 PRHDT and CDR2 FYEKMQ (reference sequence). With V trimmed by 5 bases and J by 3 bases, 11 bases remained unmatched. The CDR3 nucleotides read TGTGCCAGCAGCCGGACTAGCGGGGCAGAGGGCTTCTACGAGCAGTACTTC. Translation gives CASSRTSGAEGFYEQYF.

This clonotype was counted many times. The V call is TRBV11-2, the J call TRBJ2-7, with D perhaps assigned TRBD1 or TRBD2 (6 bases each). This CDR3 spans 14 amino acids. The V and J ends lost 5 bases and 2 bases respectively, with 13 bases between them. Germline V gene sequence: CDR1 SGHAT, CDR2 FQNNGV. The CDR3 coding sequence is TGTGCCAGCAGCCCGGGGGACAATCCCTACGAGCAGTACTTC. This translates into CASSPGDNPYEQYF.

This clonotype was counted ten times or more. The rearrangement links TRBV7-8 to TRBJ2-1; D ambiguous. There are 13 residues in the CDR3. Germline V gives CDR1 SGHVS, CDR2 FQNEAQ. Trimming cost V 5 bases and J 8 bases, with 13 bases left between them. The CDR3 loop is CASSTLVTDEQFF. The CDR3 nucleotides read TGTGCCAGCAGCACCCTAGTTACTGATGAGCAGTTCTTC. The complete variable domain, with remaining parts taken from reference TRBV7-8 and TRBJ2-1, reads GAGVSQSPRYKVAKRGQDVALRCDPISGHVSLFWYQQALGQGPEFLTYFQNEAQLDKSGLPSDRFFAERPEGSVSTLKIQRTQQEDSAVYLCASSTLVTDEQFFGPGTRLTVL.

This clonotype was found a few times. The rearrangement joins TRBV7-9 to TRBJ1-4, with 9 nucleotides matching TRBD1. The J segment lost 7 bases and the V segment lost 6 bases, leaving 6 bases of the junction unmatched. The CDR3 covers 14 residues. CDR1 and CDR2 from the germline V gene are SEHNR and FQNEAQ (reference sequence). CDR3 DNA sequence: TGTGCCAGCAGAGGACAGGGGAGCGGTGAAAAACTGTTTTTT. It codes for CASRGQGSGEKLFF. Full variable domain (outside the CDR3, taken from reference TRBV7-9 and TRBJ1-4): DTGVSQNPRHKITKRGQNVTFRCDPISEHNRLYWYRQTLGQGPEFLTYFQNEAQLEKSRLLSDRFSAERPKGSFSTLEIQRTEQGDSAMYLCASRGQGSGEKLFFGSGTQLSVL.

This sequence joins TRBV6-5 and TRBJ2-2, with D possibly TRBD1 on 8 matching bases. Germline loops: CDR1 MNHEY, CDR2 SVGAGI. Trimming left V 7 bases short and J 5 bases short, with 17 bases between. The CDR3 sequence is 15 residues long. The DNA of the CDR3 is TGTGCCAGCAACGGGGGGACAGGCTTAACCGGGGAGCTGTTTTTT. This codes for CASNGGTGLTGELFF.